This T cell receptor (beta chain) derives from a study of cytomegalovirus exposure and HLA in healthy donors. Study-wide points: It was reportedly the case that the classifier diagnosed cytomegalovirus status with high specificity and sensitivity. The study flagged about 150 TCR beta chains as cytomegalovirus-associated.

Data came from immunoSEQ multiplex PCR; TCRdb stores just in-frame clones and leaves some out. Among fewer than 130,000 clones listed, around nine tenths were seen once. This CDR3 is 12 amino acids long. Trimming removed 7 bases from V and 8 bases from J; junction bases left unmatched: 10. Germline V CDR1 and CDR2: SQVTM, ANQGSEA. The donors were members of the validation cohort comprising over a hundred subjects, separate from the roughly 690-subject first cohort. Of note for this clone: The antigen is undetermined.

The chain carries TRBV29-1 and TRBJ1-2; 7 nucleotides align to TRBD1. Material for sequencing was PBMCs. The source of this sequence is a woman in her 30s in good health and CMV-seropositive. CDR3 DNA sequence: TGCAGCGCCCGGGGGACAGCCCGGGGCTACACCTTC. Translation: CSARGTARGYTF.